Described below is a single T cell receptor beta chain sequence and its context. Its antigen is unknown. Autoimmune disease history or systemic immunosuppression was exclusionary. This entry belongs to a study of OX40 agonist ivuxolimab in advanced cancers. Study conclusions and caveats: The work left the antigen specificity of expanded peripheral T cells undetermined. In the 0.1 to 3.0 mg/kg range, CD4+ and CD8+ blood T cells had expanded clonally by week 6. There were, on average, more expanded clones in CD8+ T cells than in CD4+.

The CDR3 is made up of 15 amino acids. Germline values: CDR1 WNHNN, CDR2 SYGVQD (reference sequence). Between the trimmed V and J ends, which lost 5 bases and 1 base, there was a span of 12 bases. Sequencing was performed with immunoSEQ multiplex PCR; in TCRdb, only in-frame clones are kept and a portion is missing. This repertoire shows 90,000 or so clones, 80% to 90% found once; its top ten account for around 1.5%. The chain combines TRBV10-1 with TRBJ2-1; no reliable D call. Sequencing was performed on CD4+ or CD8+ T cells sorted from blood, taken in a trial of the OX40 agonist ivuxolimab. The sequence derives from an adult with an advanced solid tumor such as melanoma, head and neck, liver or kidney cancer. The CDR3 DNA is TGCGCCAGCAGTCTGGACCGCACTTCCTACAATGAGCAGTTCTTC. As protein: CASSLDRTSYNEQFF.